This T cell receptor (beta chain) was obtained from a study of cytomegalovirus exposure and HLA in healthy donors. Study results and caveats: Several of the most significant clusters were apparently associated with common viral pathogens in a later analysis.

Researchers ran the PCR with 60 Vbeta and 13 Jbeta primers. Sequenced by immunoSEQ multiplex PCR; TCRdb stores in-frame clones only, minus some. The sample shows 130,000 or so clones, 65% to 80% of them seen only once. The germline V gene has CDR1 LGHNA and CDR2 YSLEER. Losses at the gene ends were 3 bases for V and 9 bases for J; bases not matched to a gene: 8. The CDR3 is 15 amino acids. Details on this clone: Antigen: not known.

The source of this sequence is a woman aged 40 to 50 in good health and CMV-seropositive. Input material: PBMCs. The rearrangement joins TRBV4-3 to TRBJ2-1, with 10 bases lining up with TRBD2. This CDR3 reads CASSHSSGSEIEQFF. CDR3 bases: TGCGCCAGCAGCCACTCTAGCGGGAGCGAGATTGAGCAGTTCTTC.